This T cell receptor beta chain derives from a study of blood T cell repertoires in COVID-19. Turning to the study itself: Sources were T cells, B-cell-depleted T cells, or PBMCs; the material itself was cDNA or gDNA.

Trimming took 3 bases from V and 5 from J, leaving 11 bases between them. This CDR3 spans 14 amino acids. CDR1 and CDR2 from the germline V gene are MNHNS and SASEGT. This clone was recorded once. The authors' processing: Using reference gene primer amplification, nucleated cell counts were estimated. The method was immunoSEQ multiplex PCR; TCRdb's version includes in-frame clones alone and lacks a portion of them. That table is the source of V, J and clone size, and D and trimming were worked out from the DNA. The table has approximately 280,000 clones, around nine tenths seen once. The study recruited people aged roughly 18 to 95 years across approximately 23 US areas. Two negative PCRs, clearance, or symptom resolution characterized the recovered Cohort 3 donors.

The sequenced material came from PBMCs or T cells enriched from blood (not recorded which). The rearrangement uses TRBV6-1 and TRBJ2-1; D is ambiguous. The TCR originated in a woman in her sixties who had recovered from COVID-19. The CDR3 region is CASSDRPEDNEQFF. The DNA for the CDR3 is TGTGCCAGCAGTGATCGGCCCGAGGACAATGAGCAGTTCTTC.